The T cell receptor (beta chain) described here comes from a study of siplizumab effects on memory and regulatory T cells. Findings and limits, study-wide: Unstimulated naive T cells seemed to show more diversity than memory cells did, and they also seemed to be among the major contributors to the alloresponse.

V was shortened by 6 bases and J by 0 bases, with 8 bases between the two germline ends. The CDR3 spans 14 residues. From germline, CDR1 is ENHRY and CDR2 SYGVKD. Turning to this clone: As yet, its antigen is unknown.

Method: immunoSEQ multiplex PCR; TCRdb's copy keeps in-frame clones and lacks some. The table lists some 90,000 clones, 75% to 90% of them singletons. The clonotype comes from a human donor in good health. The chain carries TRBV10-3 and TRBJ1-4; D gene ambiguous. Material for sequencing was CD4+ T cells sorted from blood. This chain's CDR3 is CAIRGDATNEKLFF. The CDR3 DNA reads TGTGCCATCAGGGGAGATGCAACTAATGAAAAACTGTTTTTT.